This entry is about one T cell receptor (beta chain). This entry belongs to a study of blood T cell repertoires in COVID-19. TCRdb keeps only in-frame clones here, not all; method: immunoSEQ multiplex PCR. The sample holds 200,000 to 250,000 clones; more than 80% are singletons and the top ten take around 0.8%. Per germline, CDR1 SGHRS and CDR2 YFSETQ. The CDR3 has 17 amino acids. Trimming took 0 bases from V and 0 from J, leaving 13 bases between them. This rearrangement joins TRBV5-1 to TRBJ2-1, with D perhaps TRBD2 (6 bases). The specimen sequenced was PBMCs or T cells enriched from blood (not recorded which). The sequence was obtained from a man aged 50 to 60 who had been exposed to COVID-19. CDR3 sequence (DNA): TGCGCCAGCAGCTTGGCCTTGGGCGGGGTCTCCTACAATGAGCAGTTCTTC. This gives the protein CASSLALGGVSYNEQFF.